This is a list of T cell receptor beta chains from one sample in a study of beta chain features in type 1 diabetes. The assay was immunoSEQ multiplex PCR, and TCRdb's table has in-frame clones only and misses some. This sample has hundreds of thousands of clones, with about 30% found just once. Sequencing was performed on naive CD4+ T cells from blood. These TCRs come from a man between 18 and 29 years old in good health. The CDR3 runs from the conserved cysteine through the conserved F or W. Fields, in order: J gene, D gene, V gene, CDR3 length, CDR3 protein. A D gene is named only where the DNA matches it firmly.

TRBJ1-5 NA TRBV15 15 CATSRTGTTDQPQHF
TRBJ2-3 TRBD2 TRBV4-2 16 CASSTPRGSGSDTQYF
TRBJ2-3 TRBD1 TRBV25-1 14 CASSTRTGADTQYF
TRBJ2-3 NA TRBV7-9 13 CASSSGAADTQYF
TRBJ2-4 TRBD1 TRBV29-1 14 CSVGQGTVTGIQYF
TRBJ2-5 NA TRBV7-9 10 CAGGKETQYF
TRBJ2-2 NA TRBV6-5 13 CASSDSRTGELFF
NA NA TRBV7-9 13 CASVITGQETQYF
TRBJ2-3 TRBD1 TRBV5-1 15 CASYPTGLSTDTQYF
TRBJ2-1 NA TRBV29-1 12 CSVTGAYNEQFF
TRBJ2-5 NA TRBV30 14 CAWGASRGRETQYF
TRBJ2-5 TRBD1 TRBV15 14 CATSFRQGQETQYF
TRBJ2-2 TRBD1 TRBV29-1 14 CSATLDRVSGELFF
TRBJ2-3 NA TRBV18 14 CASSQQGSTDTQYF
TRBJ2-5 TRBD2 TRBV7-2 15 CASSLLAGVHETQYF
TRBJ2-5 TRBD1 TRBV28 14 CASRGDRTVETQYF
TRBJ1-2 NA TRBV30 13 CAWSVQGGYGYTF
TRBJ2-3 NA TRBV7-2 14 CASSLAHGSDTQYF
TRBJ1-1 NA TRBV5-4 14 CASSAGTWGTEAFF
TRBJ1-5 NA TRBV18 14 CASSPGSVLKPQHF
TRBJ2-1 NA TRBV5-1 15 CASSWEGTAYNEQFF
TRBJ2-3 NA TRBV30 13 CAWSGAGADTQYF
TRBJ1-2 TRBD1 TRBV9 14 CASSAGTENYGYTF
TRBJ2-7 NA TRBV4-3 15 CASSQESGSAYEQYF
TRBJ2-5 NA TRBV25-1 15 CASSDNRGLGETQYF
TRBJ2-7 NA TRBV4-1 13 CASSQVGSYEQYF
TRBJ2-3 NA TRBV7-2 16 CASSLRAVPSTDTQYF
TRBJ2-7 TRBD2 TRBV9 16 CASSPMGEGRTYEQYF
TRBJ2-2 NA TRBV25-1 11 CASSGTGELFF
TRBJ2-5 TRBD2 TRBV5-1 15 CASSLVLAGGETQYF
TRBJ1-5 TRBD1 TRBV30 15 CAWSVGDSLVQPQHF
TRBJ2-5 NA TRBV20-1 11 CSASQTSIQYF
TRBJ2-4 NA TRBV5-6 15 CASSLAGVAKNIQYF
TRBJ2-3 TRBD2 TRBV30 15 CAWGGLASSTDTQYF
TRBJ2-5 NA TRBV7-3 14 CASSLNPAGETQYF
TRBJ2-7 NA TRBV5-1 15 CASSLGGNSGIEQYF
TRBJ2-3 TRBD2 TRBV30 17 CAWSQSGTSGSTDTQYF
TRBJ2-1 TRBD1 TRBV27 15 CASSVRQGLRHEQFF
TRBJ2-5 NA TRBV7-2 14 CASSLAGGEETQYF
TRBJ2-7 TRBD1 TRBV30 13 CAWMDRVLYEQYF
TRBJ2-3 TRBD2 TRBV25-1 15 CASSGISGRSDTQYF
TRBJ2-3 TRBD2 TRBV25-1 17 CASSDPAGGPSTDTQYF
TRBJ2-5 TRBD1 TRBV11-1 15 CASSWKGQLAETQYF
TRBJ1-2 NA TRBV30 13 CAWSVLRTPGYTF
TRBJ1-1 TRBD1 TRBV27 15 CASRLSGATGGEAFF